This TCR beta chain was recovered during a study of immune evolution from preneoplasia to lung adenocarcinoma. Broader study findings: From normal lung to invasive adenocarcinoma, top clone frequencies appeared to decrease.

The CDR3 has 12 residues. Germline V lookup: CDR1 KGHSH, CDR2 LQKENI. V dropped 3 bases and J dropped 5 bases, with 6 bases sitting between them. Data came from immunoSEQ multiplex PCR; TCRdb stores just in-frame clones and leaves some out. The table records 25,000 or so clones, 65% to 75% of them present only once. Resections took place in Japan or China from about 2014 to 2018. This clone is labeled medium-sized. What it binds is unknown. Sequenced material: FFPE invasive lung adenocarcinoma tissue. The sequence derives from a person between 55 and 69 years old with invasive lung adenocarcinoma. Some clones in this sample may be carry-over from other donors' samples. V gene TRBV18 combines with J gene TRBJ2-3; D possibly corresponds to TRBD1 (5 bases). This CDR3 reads CASSPTGDTQYF. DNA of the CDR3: TGTGCCAGCTCACCTACAGGAGATACGCAGTATTTT.